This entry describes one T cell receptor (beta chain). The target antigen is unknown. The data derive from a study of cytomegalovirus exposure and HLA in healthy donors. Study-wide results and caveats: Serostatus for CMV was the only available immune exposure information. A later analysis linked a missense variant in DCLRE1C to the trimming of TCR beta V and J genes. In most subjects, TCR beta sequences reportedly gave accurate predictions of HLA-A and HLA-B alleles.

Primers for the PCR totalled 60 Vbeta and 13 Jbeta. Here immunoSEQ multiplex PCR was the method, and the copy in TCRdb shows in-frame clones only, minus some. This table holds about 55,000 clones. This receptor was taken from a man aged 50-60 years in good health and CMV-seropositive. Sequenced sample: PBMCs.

Here the CDR3 reads CASSRGTGETQYF. CDR3 nucleotide sequence: TGTGCCAGCAGCCGCGGGACGGGAGAGACCCAGTACTTC. The V gene is TRBV6-5, the J gene TRBJ2-5; TRBD2 is a possible D gene (6 bases). The V end was cut by 6 bases, the J end by 4 bases, with 12 bases between. CDR1 and CDR2 from the germline V gene are MNHEY and SVGAGI. CDR3 length equals 13 residues.